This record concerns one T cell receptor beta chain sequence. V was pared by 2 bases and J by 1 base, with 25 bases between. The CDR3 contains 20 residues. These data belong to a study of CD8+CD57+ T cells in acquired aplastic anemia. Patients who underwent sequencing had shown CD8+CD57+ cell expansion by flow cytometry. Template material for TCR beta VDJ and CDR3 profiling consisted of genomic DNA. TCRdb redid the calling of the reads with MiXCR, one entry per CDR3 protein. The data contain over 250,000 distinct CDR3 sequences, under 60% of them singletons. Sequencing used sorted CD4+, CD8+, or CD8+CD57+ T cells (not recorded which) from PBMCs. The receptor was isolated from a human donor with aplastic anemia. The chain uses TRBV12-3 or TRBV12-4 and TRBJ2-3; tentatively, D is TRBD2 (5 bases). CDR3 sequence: CASSLRLRTSLGDGTDTQYF. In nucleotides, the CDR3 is TGTGCCAGCAGTTTACGTTTACGGACGAGCTTGGGAGACGGCACAGATACGCAGTATTTT.